This T cell receptor beta chain derives from a study of Ad26.COV2.S vaccination and SARS-CoV-2 variants. Study as a whole: Ad26.COV2.S shots went into the muscle once or twice, 56 days apart. General study results and limits: Total T cell responses, in the TCR breadth and depth analyses, may have been underestimated.

With 2 bases removed from V and 2 bases from J, the gap between germline ends came to 11 bases. This CDR3 has 15 residues. CDR1 and CDR2 from the germline V gene are SGHTA and FQGNSA. The treatment: approximately 18 received Ad26.COV2.S at low or high dose, single or two shots; 5 received placebo; per-sample allocation not given. Day 63 after the first injection of vaccine or placebo was the sampling time. Boston hosted the donor, who was an adult aged 18-55 years. Sequenced by immunoSEQ multiplex PCR; TCRdb stores in-frame clones only, minus some. The table includes 240,000 or so clones, approximately 88% detected once. As regards this clone: Its antigen is not identified.

Sequenced material: peripheral blood, taken in a trial of Ad26.COV2.S vaccine versus placebo. The chain recombines TRBV7-2 with TRBJ2-3; no definite D call. This TCR was sampled from a person between 18 and 60 years old who received the Ad26.COV2.S COVID-19 vaccine or a placebo. The CDR3 reads CASSLFGHATDTQYF. DNA for the CDR3: TGTGCCAGCAGCTTATTTGGGCATGCCACAGATACGCAGTATTTT.